Following are 22 T cell receptor beta chains from one sample sequenced in a study of OX40 agonist ivuxolimab in advanced cancers. Clones were sequenced by immunoSEQ multiplex PCR, and TCRdb holds only the in-frame ones, with some missing. The data show over 85,000 clones, roughly 87% seen once. Sample: CD4+ or CD8+ T cells sorted from blood, taken in a trial of the OX40 agonist ivuxolimab. The receptors originated from an adult with an advanced solid tumor such as melanoma, head and neck, liver or kidney cancer.

The J gene is TRBJ2-5, the V gene TRBV13; 10 bases line up with TRBD2. The closer fit of TRBJ2-7 to the DNA end suggests the J call may be wrong. CDR3 length equals 19 residues. Germline CDR1 reads PRHDT; CDR2 reads FYEKMQ (reference sequence). Written as DNA, the CDR3 is TGTGCCAGCAGCTCCTTGGGGTGGGGGGCCACTAGCGGGACGTACGAGCAGTACTTC. The encoded protein is CASSSLGWGATSGTYEQYF.

V gene TRBV7-8 combines with J gene TRBJ2-1; D ambiguous. The CDR3 is made up of 13 amino acids. The V end was cut by 2 bases, the J end by 4 bases, with 6 bases between. In germline, CDR1 is SGHVS, CDR2 FQNEAQ. The CDR3 loop reads CASSLMAYNEQFF. The CDR3 coding sequence is TGTGCCAGCAGCTTAATGGCGTACAATGAGCAGTTCTTC.

The chain has TRBV5-1 and TRBJ2-7; D is uncertain. V shed 1 base and J shed 9 bases, with 14 bases lying between them. Germline assignment: CDR1 SGHRS and CDR2 YFSETQ. This CDR3 has 13 amino acids. In DNA, the CDR3 is TGCGCCAGCAGCTTGTTCGGCAGTCAGCGGCAGTACTTC. It codes for CASSLFGSQRQYF.

This chain links TRBV10-3 with TRBJ1-4; D ambiguous. The CDR3 contains 15 residues. V lost 3 bases and J 0 bases, leaving 8 bases between the germline ends. The germline V gene has CDR1 ENHRY and CDR2 SYGVKD. This chain's CDR3 is CAISEDGATNEKLFF. The DNA for the CDR3 is TGTGCCATCAGTGAAGACGGTGCAACTAATGAAAAACTGTTTTTT.

V is TRBV7-2 and J is TRBJ1-1; D is unclear. This CDR3 has 15 amino acids. Trimming cost V 7 bases and J 2 bases, with 17 bases left between them. Germline V gene sequence: CDR1 SGHTA, CDR2 FQGNSA. CDR3 sequence (DNA): TGTGCCAGCACCCCCCCTGGGCGGGGAAACACTGAAGCTTTCTTT. Translating gives CASTPPGRGNTEAFF.

J is TRBJ2-7 and V is TRBV30; D ambiguous. Germline CDR1 is GTSNPN and CDR2 is SVGIG (reference sequence). V was trimmed by 1 base and J by 7 bases, leaving 5 bases between them. This CDR3 has 10 residues. The CDR3: CAWSGEEQYF. CDR3 nucleotide sequence: TGTGCCTGGAGTGGAGAAGAGCAGTACTTC.

The rearrangement joins TRBV7-2 to TRBJ2-7; weak D call: TRBD2 (6 bases). Trimming removed 5 bases at V and 7 bases at J, with 24 bases between. CDR1 is SGHTA, CDR2 FQGNSA, per germline. This CDR3 region has 16 residues. This CDR3 is CASSVSAGTRIREQYF. CDR3 coding DNA: TGTGCCAGCAGCGTATCTGCTGGGACTCGGATAAGGGAGCAGTACTTC.

The chain uses TRBV19 and TRBJ2-2; no definite D call. There are 16 residues in the CDR3. V was trimmed by 6 bases and J by 0 bases, leaving 14 bases between them. The germline CDR1 and CDR2 sequences are LNHDA and SQIVND (reference sequence). The CDR3 coding sequence is TGTGCCAGTAGCCTTGGATCGGTACCGAACACCGGGGAGCTGTTTTTT. Translating it yields CASSLGSVPNTGELFF. Together with reference TRBV19 and TRBJ2-2, the CDR3 gives the full variable domain: DGGITQSPKYLFRKEGQNVTLSCEQNLNHDAMYWYRQDPGQGLRLIYYSQIVNDFQKGDIAEGYSVSREKKESFPLTVTSAQKNPTAFYLCASSLGSVPNTGELFFGEGSRLTVL.

This chain connects TRBV30 to TRBJ1-6; TRBD1 might be the D (5 bases). Germline values: CDR1 GTSNPN, CDR2 SVGIG (reference sequence). Trimming took 6 bases from V and 7 from J, leaving 16 bases between them. The CDR3 is 14 residues long. Here the CDR3 DNA reads TGTGCCTGCTATTTCCGTGGGGGGAATTCACCCCTCCACTTT. Translated, it gives CACYFRGGNSPLHF.

The genes are TRBV12-5 and TRBJ2-1; a weak D match, TRBD1 (5 bases). V shed 9 bases and J shed 5 bases, with 14 bases lying between them. The CDR3 extends over 13 amino acids. CDR1 is LGHNT, CDR2 FRNRAP, per germline. The DNA for the CDR3 is TGTGCTAGCGCTAGGGGCAGAGACAATGAGCAGTTCTTC. As protein: CASARGRDNEQFF.

The chain couples TRBV15 to TRBJ1-3; unclear D gene. V dropped 1 base and J dropped 4 bases, with 8 bases sitting between them. This CDR3 is 14 amino acids long. CDR1 and CDR2 (germline): LNHNV, YYDKDF (reference sequence). As DNA, the CDR3 is TGTGCCACCAGCAGAGGTGGAGAAGGAAACACCATATATTTT. This gives the protein CATSRGGEGNTIYF.

The CDR3 nucleotides read TGTGCCAGCAGTACCGGGACAGGGATGAACGGGGAGCTGTTTTTT. Amino acids: CASSTGTGMNGELFF. The chain has TRBV6-6 and TRBJ2-2, with 9 bases lining up with TRBD1. This CDR3 region has 15 residues. V lost 5 bases, J lost 7 bases, and 8 bases stayed unmatched. In germline, CDR1 is MNHNY, CDR2 SVGAGI (reference sequence).

The V gene is TRBV7-3, the J gene TRBJ2-2; D remains ambiguous. Germline V gives CDR1 SGHTA, CDR2 FQGTGA. The CDR3 totals 16 residues. The V end was cut by 1 base, the J end by 5 bases, with 14 bases between. The CDR3 sequence: CASSLKRTPRTGELFF. CDR3 nucleotide sequence: TGTGCCAGCAGCTTAAAGAGGACCCCCCGGACCGGGGAGCTGTTTTTT.

The V and J genes are TRBV30 and TRBJ1-3; 9 bases line up with TRBD1. This CDR3 region has 14 residues. Per germline, CDR1 GTSNPN and CDR2 SVGIG (reference sequence). With V trimmed by 4 bases and J by 1 base, 2 bases remained unmatched. The CDR3 sequence: CAWNRGLSGNTIYF. In DNA, the CDR3 is TGTGCCTGGAACAGGGGGCTTTCTGGAAACACCATATATTTT.

The chain joins TRBV7-9 to TRBJ2-7; 8 bases align to TRBD2. Germline CDR1 reads SEHNR; CDR2 reads FQNEAQ (reference sequence). The CDR3 loop spans 15 amino acids. After removal of 1 base from V and 4 bases from J, the junction contained 6 bases not matched to a gene. The DNA for the CDR3 is TGTGCCAGCAGCTTAGGGGCGGCTAGCGGGTACGAGCAGTACTTC. It codes for CASSLGAASGYEQYF.

V is TRBV2 and J is TRBJ2-7; D is unclear. Germline CDR1 reads SNHLY; CDR2 reads FYNNEI. This CDR3 is 13 amino acids long. V lost 8 bases and J lost 4, with 15 bases in between. The CDR3 bases are TGTGCCAGCGACGCGGCACCAAAATACGAGCAGTACTTC. This sequence encodes CASDAAPKYEQYF.

Here the CDR3 DNA reads TGTGCCGGTTCGGTAGGAAACACCATATATTTT. Translating it yields CAGSVGNTIYF. The chain couples TRBV28 to TRBJ1-3; D ambiguous. The CDR3 runs 11 residues. From germline, CDR1 is MDHEN and CDR2 SYDVKM. V dropped 11 bases and J dropped 4 bases, with 9 bases sitting between them.

The chain uses TRBV19 and TRBJ1-3; D call uncertain. Germline CDR1 reads LNHDA; CDR2 reads SQIVND (reference sequence). Deletions cut 3 bases from V and 7 bases from J, with 19 bases between. The CDR3 spans 16 residues. Here the CDR3 DNA reads TGTGCCAGTAGTATCACTATTGGCACCTCGAGGAACACCATATATTTT. It translates to CASSITIGTSRNTIYF.

This chain joins TRBV7-2 and TRBJ2-2, with D tentatively TRBD2 (6 bases). CDR3 size: 15 residues. Germline V gene sequence: CDR1 SGHTA, CDR2 FQGNSA. The V end was cut by 4 bases, the J end by 4 bases, with 13 bases between. In nucleotides, the CDR3 is TGTGCCAGCAGCTCCAGTAGCGGATCCACCGGGGAGCTGTTTTTT. Translation gives CASSSSSGSTGELFF.

The chain joins TRBV30 to TRBJ1-3; 7 nucleotides align to TRBD1. Per the germline V gene, CDR1 is GTSNPN and CDR2 is SVGIG (reference sequence). Trimming cost V 7 bases and J 0 bases; bases outside gene matches: 6. This CDR3 has 14 residues. The CDR3 nucleotides read TGTGCCTTCAAGGGACAGAGCTCTGGAAACACCATATATTTT. This codes for CAFKGQSSGNTIYF.

In this sample, this clone turned up once. The CDR3 loop reads CASSPERQEQYF. The CDR3 DNA follows: TGTGCCAGCAGTCCTGAGAGACAGGAGCAGTACTTC. The V and J genes are TRBV28 and TRBJ2-7; perhaps TRBD1 as D (5 bases). There are 12 residues in the CDR3. In germline, CDR1 is MDHEN, CDR2 SYDVKM. Trimming took off 5 bases at V and 7 bases at J, with 12 bases between the two ends.

This clone occurred a few times. A junction end diverges from the germline sequence, so it may reflect a read error. The genes are TRBV11-2 and TRBJ2-3, with D unclear. Germline CDR1 reads SGHAT; CDR2 reads FQNNGV. The CDR3 runs 13 residues. Written as DNA, the CDR3 is TGTGCCAGCAGCTTAGATAGGACGGCTGCTTGGCATTTT. Translation gives CASSLDRTAAWHF. The whole variable domain, remainder taken from reference TRBV11-2 and TRBJ2-3, is EAGVAQSPRYKIIEKRQSVAFWCNPISGHATLYWYQQILGQGPKLLIQFQNNGVVDDSQLPKDRFSAERLKGVDSTLKIQPAKLEDSAVYLCASSLDRTAAWHFGPGTRLTVL.